This T cell receptor (beta chain) emerged from a study of blood T cell repertoires in COVID-19. As for the study in general: COVID-19 samples collected from the United States, Italy and Spain covered acute and convalescent phases. T cells, B-cell-depleted T cells, or PBMCs provided the cDNA or gDNA that served as material.

Germline lookup yields CDR1 LNHDA and CDR2 SQIVND (reference sequence). V lost 1 base, J lost 8 bases, and 11 bases stayed unmatched. CDR3 length: 16 residues. In its sample, this clone was seen a few times. Per the original methods: Reference gene primers were amplified, and this amplification served to estimate nucleated cell counts. Repertoires were generated with immunoSEQ multiplex PCR, while TCRdb's copy carries only in-frame clones and drops some. V, J and clone size reflect that table, while D and trimming were determined from the DNA. The sample has roughly 99,000 clones; 80% are singletons. Sequencing was carried out using peripheral blood. V is TRBV19 and J is TRBJ1-2; 9 bases line up with TRBD1. The sequence came from a man aged 70-80 years with acute or convalescent COVID-19. The CDR3 loop is CASSIGRDRESRGYTF. CDR3 DNA: TGTGCCAGTAGTATAGGACGGGACAGGGAGTCGCGGGGCTACACCTTC.